These T cell receptor beta chains were read from a single sample in a study of shared clonotypes between healthy human individuals. Libraries were prepared by immunoSEQ multiplex PCR; TCRdb keeps only in-frame clonotypes and omits some of them. This sample has 2 million to 2.5 million clones, with 85% to 95% found just once. The sequenced sample was naive CD4+ T cells from PBMCs. The receptor set was obtained from a man younger than 35 in good health. Some clones in this sample may be carry-over from other donors' samples. The CDR3 runs from the conserved cysteine through the conserved F or W. D genes are given only for firm matches. Some rows have no size entry. The others give once, few or many, or a class for an expanded clone.

d_call	clone_size	v_call	j_call	cdr3_nt	cdr3_aa
NA	NA	TRBV2	TRBJ1-2	TGTGCCAGCACCAAAAGGGGGACACTATCCAACTATGGCTACACCTTC	CASTKRGTLSNYGYTF
NA	NA	TRBV5-6	TRBJ2-1	TGTGCCAGCAGAGACCTGAGCTCCTACAATGAGCAGTTCTTC	CASRDLSSYNEQFF
NA	NA	TRBV6-4	TRBJ1-2	TGTGCCAGACACTCACGTCGGGGCTACACCTTC	CARHSRRGYTF
TRBD1	NA	TRBV27	TRBJ2-7	TGTGCCAGCAGTCAAGGGGACAGGGGAAAGGAGCAGTACTTC	CASSQGDRGKEQYF
NA	NA	TRBV15	TRBJ2-4	TGTGCCACCAGCAGAGTCTCAGGGCGGCAAAACATTCAGTACTTC	CATSRVSGRQNIQYF
NA	once	TRBV28	TRBJ1-2	TGTGCCAGCAGTTTAACAGGGTCTACCTATGGCTACACCTTC	CASSLTGSTYGYTF
TRBD2	NA	TRBV7-8	TRBJ2-1	TGTGCCAGCAGCTTATCTAGCGGGATTAACAATGAGCAGTTCTTC	CASSLSSGINNEQFF
NA	NA	TRBV7-2	TRBJ1-5	TGTGCCAGCAGCTTATCACCTACAGGATCCAATCAGCCCCAGCATTTT	CASSLSPTGSNQPQHF
NA	NA	TRBV6-5	TRBJ1-2	TGTGCCAGCAGTAACTCGGACGATATTTATGGCTACACCTTC	CASSNSDDIYGYTF
NA	NA	TRBV5-1	TRBJ1-2	TGCGCCAGCAGCTCTCCAGGCGGCTACTATGGCTACACCTTC	CASSSPGGYYGYTF
NA	NA	TRBV19	TRBJ1-5	TGTGCCAGTAGTATTATACAGGGTAGCGGCAATCAGCCCCAGCATTTT	CASSIIQGSGNQPQHF
NA	NA	TRBV2	TRBJ1-1	TGTGCCAGCAGCTCATCGATCTATAAAGCTTTCTTT	CASSSSIYKAFF
NA	NA	TRBV27	TRBJ2-1	TGTGCCAGCAGTTCCCCAGGAGGGGTCGAGCAGTTCTTC	CASSSPGGVEQFF
NA	NA	TRBV7-9	TRBJ2-3	TGTGCCAGCAGTCGGGTGCCCCCAGATACGCAGTATTTT	CASSRVPPDTQYF